This TCR beta chain was retrieved from a study of T-cell memory formation after mild COVID-19. Study-wide results and caveats: The study found balanced CD4/CD8 in clones contracting day 15 to 85 and a CD4+ lean in later expanders. The study detected some responding clones in pre-infection memory, suggesting cross-reactive memory joined.

This clonotype was detected many times. Its antigen is currently unknown. The CDR3 has 15 residues. Germline values: CDR1 LGHDT, CDR2 YNNKEL (reference sequence). The germline V and J ends were trimmed by 0 bases and 7 bases, with 13 bases remaining between them. TCRdb reprocessed the 5' RACE reads with MiXCR, giving one entry per CDR3 protein. This table holds roughly 610,000 distinct CDR3 sequences, around 15% found once. The V and J genes are TRBV3-1 and TRBJ2-1; D is possibly TRBD2 (5 bases). This TCR came from an adult woman who had mild COVID-19 (a few samples of this study predate the infection). Cell type and time point are not known. Specimen: PBMCs or a T cell subset sorted from them (not recorded which). The CDR3 spells CASSQEPAAANEQFF. As DNA, the CDR3 is TGTGCCAGCAGCCAAGAGCCAGCAGCGGCGAATGAGCAGTTCTTC.